This is a list of T cell receptor beta chains from one sample in a study of blood T cells in healthy people across ages. TCRdb re-called the 5' RACE reads with MiXCR, one entry per CDR3 protein. This sample has around 1,900,000 distinct CDR3 sequences; around 42% occur once, and the top ten carry approximately 22%. The sample comprised blood. Every receptor here comes from a human donor in good health. CDR3s include the opening cysteine and the closing phenylalanine or tryptophan.

>TRBJ2-7|TRBV5-5
CASSLAHRKYEQYF
>TRBJ1-2|TRBV4-3
CASSQDSGPGNYGYTF
>TRBJ2-5|TRBV29-1
CSVDDRVSQETQYF
>TRBJ2-1|TRBV29-1
CSVGQGDVGNEQFF
>TRBJ1-2|TRBV20-1
CSAGRGTGGRGYTF
>TRBJ2-7|TRBV6-6
CASSCSFRTETYEQYF
>TRBJ2-5|TRBV6-2/TRBV6-3
CASSYYRQAWRETQYF
>TRBJ1-3|TRBV10-3
CAIRTQGSAGNTIYF
>TRBJ1-1|TRBV7-3
CASRPAGEWSEAFF
>TRBJ2-7|TRBV7-8
CASSLARVYRQDFSSYEQYF
>TRBJ1-4|TRBV6-5
CASKLGVGQTNEKLFF
>-|TRBV20-1
CSATGDYEQYF
>TRBJ2-5|TRBV2
CASSGSLAGIQETQYF
>TRBJ2-7|TRBV7-6
CASSNVGQDTSYEQYF
>TRBJ1-4|TRBV5-6
CATVASDRDEKLFF
>TRBJ1-1|TRBV12-3/TRBV12-4
CASSRGQGVSEAFF
>TRBJ1-1|TRBV5-5
CASSFGLWENTEAFF
>TRBJ2-1|TRBV20-1
CSATTTLAGVDNEQFF
>TRBJ1-4|TRBV7-6
CASSLVGGRIDEKLFF
>TRBJ2-4|TRBV7-8
CASSTQTYIQYF
>TRBJ2-7|TRBV5-1
CASSWGDGSSYEQYF
>TRBJ2-1|TRBV12-3/TRBV12-4
CASSSGGGYSYNEQFF
>TRBJ2-1|TRBV4-1
CASSQAVSDYNEQFF
>TRBJ2-6|TRBV7-9
CASSLGLRGRALSGANVLTF
>TRBJ1-1|TRBV7-9
CASSLGGAGPNTEAFF
>TRBJ1-1|TRBV7-2
CASSSTGSSTEAFF